Sequencing of this T cell receptor beta chain was carried out in a study of vaccination and CD4 T cells after COVID-19. At the level of the study: Convalescent individuals exhibited SARS-CoV-2 positivity on nasal swab PCR, with several mild and one severe presentation.

The CDR3 length is 13 residues. V shed 6 bases and J shed 4 bases, with 13 bases lying between them. CDR1 and CDR2 from the germline V gene are MNHNS and SASEGT. There are a few counts of this clonotype. Its antigen is as yet unknown. At the Johns Hopkins FTIC core, DNA taken from cultured CD4+ T cells was sequenced by way of the Oncomine TCR Beta short-read assay. From the PCR reads, TCRdb called clonotypes with MiXCR, one entry per CDR3 protein. This table has approximately 13,000 distinct CDR3 sequences, around 69% appearing once. Treatment denoted: approximately 9-day PBMC culture with coronavirus spike peptide pools or control peptides (ViraFEST assay).

The chain is built from TRBV6-1 and TRBJ2-7; D unclear. The sequenced sample was CD4+ T cells from blood, cultured in vitro. The sequence was collected from a human donor who had recovered from COVID-19. The CDR3 region has the DNA TGTGCCAGCAGCCCTAGTATCGGATACGAGCAGTACTTC. It yields the protein CASSPSIGYEQYF.